The 14 T cell receptor beta chains reported below all come from one sample, sequenced in a study of tacrolimus-resistant gene-edited T cells for transplant recipients. Data came from immunoSEQ multiplex PCR; TCRdb stores just in-frame clones and leaves some out. The data contain 700 or so clones, more than 45% of them singletons. PBMCs were stimulated 5 to 6 hours with CMV pp65 and IE-1 peptide pools. Unmodified control products were expanded in parallel without electroporation. Enriched CMV-specific T cells were expanded in culture with recombinant human IL-7 and IL-15. The sequenced material came from a CMV-specific product grown in culture. The receptors derive from a human donor in good health, a blood donor.

This clone was detected only a few times. The CDR3 sequence is CASSLTGVSGANVLTF. In DNA, the CDR3 is TGTGCCAGCAGCCTCACGGGGGTCTCTGGGGCCAACGTCCTGACTTTC. The chain has TRBV5-6 and TRBJ2-6; D might be TRBD2 (6 bases). Germline V lookup: CDR1 SGHDT, CDR2 YYEEEE. The CDR3 has 16 amino acids. V was pared by 4 bases and J by 0 bases, with 11 bases between.

The rearrangement links TRBV6-6 to TRBJ2-3; TRBD2 matches at 8 bases. V lost 11 bases, J lost 4 bases, and 5 bases stayed unmatched. Germline loops: CDR1 MNHNY, CDR2 SVGAGI (reference sequence). The CDR3 sequence is 12 residues long. This CDR3 reads CAAGLGADTQYF. CDR3 in DNA: TGTGCCGCGGGACTAGGGGCAGATACGCAGTATTTT.

V gene TRBV4-1 combines with J gene TRBJ2-3; 10 bases line up with TRBD2. V lost 2 bases, J lost 2 bases, and 4 bases stayed unmatched. The CDR3 runs 16 residues. Per germline, CDR1 MGHRA and CDR2 YSYEKL. CDR3 in amino acids: CASSQLSGGTTDTQYF. The DNA for the CDR3 is TGCGCCAGCAGCCAACTTAGCGGGGGGACCACAGATACGCAGTATTTT.

The table lists this clone with a few counts. The rearrangement links TRBV4-3 to TRBJ1-3; D may be TRBD1 (5 bases). Trimming stripped 0 bases from V and 7 bases from J, with 16 bases between. The germline CDR1 and CDR2 sequences are LGHNA and YSLEER. The CDR3 runs to 16 residues. The CDR3 here is CASSQDWLGVKNTIYF. For the CDR3, the DNA is TGCGCCAGCAGCCAAGATTGGTTGGGGGTGAAGAACACCATATATTTT.

This clone was observed a few times. V gene TRBV19 combines with J gene TRBJ2-2; D is ambiguous. The V end lost 4 bases, the J end lost 4 bases, and 13 bases lay between the germline ends. The CDR3 runs 15 residues. Germline lookup yields CDR1 LNHDA and CDR2 SQIVND (reference sequence). CDR3 DNA: TGTGCCAGTAGTAAGGGCGTCTTTCGCACCGGGGAGCTGTTTTTT. This gives the protein CASSKGVFRTGELFF. The full variable domain, rest sourced from reference TRBV19 and TRBJ2-2, is DGGITQSPKYLFRKEGQNVTLSCEQNLNHDAMYWYRQDPGQGLRLIYYSQIVNDFQKGDIAEGYSVSREKKESFPLTVTSAQKNPTAFYLCASSKGVFRTGELFFGEGSRLTVL.

This clone occurred once. Germline and junction disagree at one end, which may indicate a read error. The gene calls are TRBV6-1 and TRBJ2-7; maybe TRBD2 (5 bases). This CDR3 is 13 amino acids long. CDR1 is MNHNS, CDR2 SASEGT, per germline. CDR3 coding DNA: TGTGCCAGCACCCTTCTAGAGGGCGGCGAGGCGTCCTTC. The encoded protein is CASTLLEGGEASF.

Within the sample, this clone is medium-sized. The chain joins TRBV28 to TRBJ1-2, with TRBD1 matching over 10 bases. This CDR3 has 15 amino acids. V lost 6 bases, J lost 8 bases, and 12 bases stayed unmatched. Germline CDR1 and CDR2: MDHEN and SYDVKM. This CDR3 is CASSVTGGASGGYTF. CDR3 bases: TGTGCCAGCAGCGTGACAGGGGGCGCATCTGGAGGCTACACCTTC.

The J gene is TRBJ2-5, the V gene TRBV19, with D unresolved. V was pared by 5 bases and J by 4 bases, with 17 bases between. This CDR3 is 15 amino acids long. Germline CDR1 LNHDA, CDR2 SQIVND (reference sequence). The CDR3 sequence is CASSSFRSPGETQYF. In nucleotides, the CDR3 is TGTGCCAGTAGTTCTTTTAGGTCGCCCGGAGAGACCCAGTACTTC.

In its sample, this clone was seen a few times. The genes are TRBV27 and TRBJ2-1; 11 bases line up with TRBD2. With V trimmed by 7 bases and J by 8 bases, 10 bases remained unmatched. Germline V gene sequence: CDR1 MNHEY, CDR2 SMNVEV (reference sequence). The CDR3 has 15 amino acids. Here the CDR3 reads CASNSGLAGGHEQFF. In DNA form, the CDR3 reads TGTGCCAGCAACTCGGGTCTAGCGGGGGGCCATGAGCAGTTCTTC.

Sample share makes this clone medium-sized. Within the sample, other DNA sequences also encode this same CDR3. J is TRBJ2-1 and V is TRBV5-1; no firm D call. The CDR3 covers 11 residues. V was pared by 4 bases and J by 5 bases, with 4 bases between. CDR1 and CDR2 from the germline V gene are SGHRS and YFSETQ. The CDR3 loop reads CASSGDNEQFF. CDR3 sequence (DNA): TGCGCCAGCAGCGGAGACAATGAGCAGTTCTTC.

The chain's CDR3 is CAWRAGFNTEAFF. CDR3 DNA sequence: TGTGCCTGGAGGGCTGGCTTCAACACTGAAGCTTTCTTT. V usage is TRBV30 and J usage is TRBJ1-1; no clear D. V was pared by 3 bases and J by 2 bases, with 10 bases between. Germline-derived CDR1 and CDR2 are GTSNPN and SVGIG (reference sequence). The length of the CDR3 is 13 residues.

This chain's CDR3 is CASSSPRDLRETQYF. The CDR3 coding sequence is TGTGCCAGTAGTTCCCCTCGGGACTTACGGGAGACCCAGTACTTC. The chain combines TRBV19 with TRBJ2-5, with D possibly being TRBD2 (6 bases). The germline gives CDR1 LNHDA, CDR2 SQIVND (reference sequence). Trimming cost V 5 bases and J 5 bases, with 18 bases left between them. This CDR3 is built from 15 residues.

The chain has TRBV2 and TRBJ1-1, with D maybe TRBD1 (5 bases). The V gene lost 6 bases and the J gene lost 3 bases, with 17 bases spanning the gap. The CDR3 has 15 amino acids. Germline V gives CDR1 SNHLY, CDR2 FYNNEI. In nucleotides, the CDR3 is TGTGCCAGCAGCGAGAAACCCAGGGCCCACACTGAAGCTTTCTTT. Amino acid sequence: CASSEKPRAHTEAFF.

This clone appeared a few times. The V and J genes are TRBV7-9 and TRBJ1-5; the D is unclear. Deletions cut 10 bases from V and 0 bases from J, with 10 bases between. The CDR3 covers 13 residues. Per the germline V gene, CDR1 is SEHNR and CDR2 is FQNEAQ (reference sequence). CDR3 bases: TGTGCCACCCAGAGGGCTAGCAATCAGCCCCAGCATTTT. Translated: CATQRASNQPQHF.